Presented here are 9 T cell receptor beta chains from one specimen sequenced in a study of cytomegalovirus exposure and HLA in healthy donors. Primers for the PCR totalled 60 Vbeta and 13 Jbeta. Some clones are missing from TCRdb's copy, which holds only in-frame ones; the method was immunoSEQ multiplex PCR. The table lists approximately 120,000 clones, about 74% of them singletons. Sequenced: PBMCs. These receptors all come from a man younger than 40 in good health and CMV-seronegative.

V and J are TRBV2 and TRBJ2-1; D might be TRBD1 (6 bases). Looked up from germline, CDR1 is SNHLY and CDR2 is FYNNEI. This CDR3 contains 15 residues. Trimming shortened V by 4 bases and J by 5 bases, and 15 bases separated the two germline ends. CDR3: CASSVPAGANNEQFF. The CDR3 coding sequence is TGTGCCAGCAGTGTTCCGGCAGGGGCTAACAATGAGCAGTTCTTC.

This clone has a handful of counts. This chain's CDR3 is CASSSASGGANEQFF. The CDR3 DNA reads TGCGCCAGCAGCTCCGCTAGCGGGGGGGCTAATGAGCAGTTCTTC. The J gene is TRBJ2-1, the V gene TRBV5-1; TRBD2 agrees at 12 bases. Trimming took 3 bases from V and 7 from J; bases not matched to a gene: 5. CDR3 size: 15 residues. The V gene's germline CDR1 is SGHRS and CDR2 YFSETQ.

This clone was counted a few times. The chain couples TRBV7-7 to TRBJ2-2; 8 bases are shared with TRBD2. The CDR3 runs to 18 residues. Germline CDR1 reads SSHAT; CDR2 reads FNYEAQ (reference sequence). Unmatched junction bases numbered 11, after V lost 3 bases and J lost 2 bases. The DNA for the CDR3 is TGTGCCAGCAGCTTTGGGGCGGGAGGTACCCTAAACACCGGGGAGCTGTTTTTT. It codes for CASSFGAGGTLNTGELFF.

The V call is TRBV19, the J call TRBJ2-7, with a tentative D call TRBD1 (7 bases). The CDR3 is made up of 13 amino acids. Germline CDR1 is LNHDA and CDR2 is SQIVND (reference sequence). V gave up 10 bases and J gave up 7 bases, with 20 bases separating them. DNA for the CDR3: TGTGCCACCGAAGGACAGGTCGGAGGGGAGCAGTACTTC. This encodes CATEGQVGGEQYF.

This chain connects TRBV4-1 to TRBJ2-7; D not certain. Germline CDR1 reads MGHRA; CDR2 reads YSYEKL. The CDR3 runs 13 residues. V lost 1 base, J lost 3 bases, and 7 bases lay in between. The CDR3 reads CASSQVVYYEQYF. Here the CDR3 DNA reads TGCGCCAGCAGCCAAGTCGTGTACTACGAGCAGTACTTC.

This clone occurred a few times. The chain recombines TRBV4-3 with TRBJ2-2, with 9 bases matching TRBD1. After removal of 4 bases from V and 4 bases from J, the junction contained 10 bases not matched to a gene. Germline assignment: CDR1 LGHNA and CDR2 YSLEER. The CDR3 is 17 residues long. The DNA of the CDR3 is TGCGCCAGCAGCCCCGAGAGGACAGGGGACCCCACCGGGGAGCTGTTTTTT. Protein: CASSPERTGDPTGELFF.

This chain links TRBV5-1 with TRBJ2-7; D is uncertain. The CDR3 contains 15 residues. Germline CDR1 and CDR2: SGHRS and YFSETQ. The V end was cut by 5 bases, the J end by 2 bases, with 17 bases between. CDR3 residues: CASRSGSEATYEQYF. The CDR3 DNA sequence: TGCGCCAGCAGAAGTGGTTCTGAAGCTACCTACGAGCAGTACTTC. Using reference TRBV5-1 and TRBJ2-7 for the parts outside the CDR3, the full variable domain is KAGVTQTPRYLIKTRGQQVTLSCSPISGHRSVSWYQQTPGQGLQFLFEYFSETQRNKGNFPGRFSGRQFSNSRSEMNVSTLELGDSALYLCASRSGSEATYEQYFGPGTRLTVT.

The rearrangement links TRBV5-5 to TRBJ2-7; tentatively, D is TRBD1 (8 bases). V lost 1 base and J 2 bases, leaving 13 bases between the germline ends. Germline V gene sequence: CDR1 SGHKS, CDR2 YYEKEE (reference sequence). The CDR3 sequence is 15 residues long. The CDR3 region has the DNA TGTGCCAGCAGCTTGAACAGGGGGGGACCCTACGAGCAGTACTTC. Residues: CASSLNRGGPYEQYF. Using reference TRBV5-5 and TRBJ2-7 for the parts outside the CDR3, the full variable domain is DAGVTQSPTHLIKTRGQQVTLRCSPISGHKSVSWYQQVLGQGPQFIFQYYEKEERGRGNFPDRFSARQFPNYSSELNVNALLLGDSALYLCASSLNRGGPYEQYFGPGTRLTVT.

CDR3 residues: CASSVVGNTGELFF. CDR3 in DNA: TGTGCCAGCAGCGTAGTCGGTAACACCGGGGAGCTGTTTTTT. V usage is TRBV9 and J usage is TRBJ2-2; no clear D gene. This CDR3 is 14 amino acids long. CDR1 and CDR2 from the germline V gene are SGDLS and YYNGEE. The ends were cut back, 0 bases at V and 2 bases at J, with 5 bases in the middle.